The clone carrying this T cell receptor (beta chain) has at least ten counts. The antigen is unknown. The CDR3 consists of 13 residues. Germline loops: CDR1 MNHEY, CDR2 SMNVEV (reference sequence). With V trimmed by 6 bases and J by 7 bases, 5 bases remained unmatched. Listed TCR primers and previously described methods were used for bulk TCR libraries. TCRdb re-called the PCR reads with MiXCR, one entry per CDR3 protein. This table has more than 450,000 distinct CDR3 sequences, roughly 26% appearing once. The data originate from a study of molecular identifiers for immune sequencing clone quantification. Libraries of naive CD8 T cells were made from around 20,000 to 1,000,000 sorted cells. They used 10%, 30% or 50% RNA. Naive CD8 T cell sorting was performed on the CD8+CD4-CCR7+CD45RA+ phenotype. Whole-study findings and limits: The share of molecules held by clones above 20 RNA copies was over 99% in effector cells and under 1% in naive cells.

The sample consisted of naive CD8+ T cells from blood, with Jurkat cell RNA spiked in. Regarding subset: FACS-sorted CD8+CD4-CCR7+CD45RA+ naive T cells. This TCR came from a human donor in good health. Some libraries in this study had Jurkat cell RNA spiked in. The rearrangement links TRBV27 to TRBJ2-7; 11 positions agree with TRBD1. CDR3 residues: CASRGQGAWEQYF. The CDR3 DNA reads TGTGCCAGCAGAGGACAGGGGGCATGGGAGCAGTACTTC.